This TCR beta chain was recorded in a study of neoadjuvant nivolumab and ipilimumab in lung cancer. Study results and caveats: Pretherapy blood TCR richness correlated positively with resected tumor richness.

This clone was detected only a few times. Antigen unknown. V was clipped by 5 bases and J by 11 bases, with 20 bases between them. This CDR3 is 14 amino acids long. Method: immunoSEQ multiplex PCR; TCRdb's copy keeps in-frame clones and lacks some. The data hold 6,500 to 8,000 clones, with 65% to 85% observed a single time. The source of this sequence is an adult with non-small cell lung cancer. This chain joins TRBV5-3 and TRBJ2-4; weak D call: TRBD1 (5 bases). TRBV5-3 is flagged as an ORF with uncertain function. The input for sequencing was tumor tissue, taken after neoadjuvant nivolumab, alone or with ipilimumab, at or shortly before surgery. The CDR3 nucleotides are TGTGCCAGAAGAAATCCCATCGACGCAGGGTTTCAGTACTTC. Translating gives CARRNPIDAGFQYF.